The T cell receptor (beta chain) under discussion was sequenced for a study of OX40 agonist ivuxolimab in advanced cancers. For context, the study as a whole: The costimulatory receptor OX40 (CD134) was targeted by ivuxolimab, a fully human IgG2 agonistic monoclonal antibody. Intravenous ivuxolimab was administered to patients every 2 weeks at six dose levels: 0.01, 0.1, 0.3, 1.5, 3 and 10 mg/kg. Of the roughly 52 dose-escalation patients, hepatocellular carcinoma was present in 19, melanoma in around 15, renal cell carcinoma in 9 and head and neck cancer in 9. In the dose-escalation cohort, 82.7% of patients were male, and the mean age was approximately 60 years, with a range of about 23 to 85. Patients were allowed to have had prior anti-PD-1, anti-PD-L1 or anti-CTLA-4 therapy, and 30% to 50% of the dose-escalation patients had previously received checkpoint inhibitors. Partial responses were achieved by three dose-escalation patients, of whom one had hepatocellular carcinoma and two had cutaneous melanoma. The purpose of peripheral TCRbeta sequencing was to test whether ivuxolimab changed TCR sequence diversity and led to clonal T-cell expansion. The paper covers the monotherapy dose-escalation part of the phase I ivuxolimab trial, which included N of about 50 patients.

The trial excluded patients who had a history of autoimmune disease or who were on systemic immunosuppression. In every dose cohort, peripheral blood was drawn for TCR sequencing at baseline, cycle 4 day 1, and cycle 7 day 1. Samples came from an open-label, multicenter, first-in-human phase I dose-escalation trial of ivuxolimab. Adults with locally advanced or metastatic melanoma, renal cell, hepatocellular, or head and neck squamous cell carcinoma were enrolled in the trial. Before TCR sequencing, CD4+ and CD8+ T cells were separately sorted from peripheral blood. The germline V gene gives CDR1 as SGHVS and CDR2 as FNYEAQ. The CDR3 sequence holds 14 residues, the cysteine and phenylalanine included. The sequence is cut down to CDR3 DNA, 42 bases in frame from base 1. Between the V and J ends, shortened by 6 bases and 2 bases respectively, the junction contains 12 bases. For sequencing of the TCRbeta CDR3 region, genomic DNA was extracted from the sorted cells. TCRbeta CDR3 regions were sequenced using the immunoSEQ Assay. What TCRdb holds here is the immuneACCESS table cut down to in-frame rearrangements. Part of the clones is not present; checked against another copy, under half of the missing clones reflect an unresolved V gene, and the others are unexplained. The sample table lists approximately 70,000 clones, roughly four fifths of them with a count of one. The top ten clonotypes cover 4.5% to 6% of the sample.

General study outcomes and caveats: Clonal expansion of both CD4+ and CD8+ blood T cells was observed from baseline to week 6 at doses 0.1 to 3.0 mg/kg. Low levels of normalized T-cell clonal expansion were also shown by some nonresponding patients. In partial responders in the 0.1-3.0 mg/kg groups, normalized peripheral clonal expansion was found to be among the lowest, especially among CD8+ T cells. After ivuxolimab, expanded clones were on average more numerous among CD8+ T cells than among CD4+ T cells. Antigen specificity was not determined for the clonally expanded peripheral T cells.

Comment on this clone: No antigen is known for it. No much larger clone is present one base from it, and per-base qualities are unavailable.

The sample here was CD4+ or CD8+ T cells sorted from blood, taken in a trial of the OX40 agonist ivuxolimab. The chain uses TRBV7-6 and TRBJ2-3; tentative D gene TRBD1, with 7 bases matching. This sequence was found in an adult with an advanced solid tumor such as melanoma, head and neck, liver or kidney cancer. The nucleotide sequence reads as follows: TGTGCCAGCAGTGGCAGGGGGGTCACAGATACGCAGTATTTT. Its protein reads: CASSGRGVTDTQYF.